Each of the 13 T cell receptor beta chains below was sequenced from the same sample in a study of blood T cell repertoires in COVID-19. Some clones are missing from TCRdb's copy, which holds only in-frame ones; the method was immunoSEQ multiplex PCR. In the table there are approximately 94,000 clones, around four fifths of which are singletons. Input material: peripheral blood. These receptors came from a man aged 50 to 59 with active or convalescent COVID-19.

This chain's CDR3 is CASSYLHKNTEAFF. DNA of the CDR3: TGTGCCAGCAGTTATTTACACAAGAACACTGAAGCTTTCTTT. The rearrangement joins TRBV28 to TRBJ1-1; D not certain. Trimming took off 4 bases at V and 1 base at J, with 10 bases between the two ends. Germline lookup yields CDR1 MDHEN and CDR2 SYDVKM. CDR3 size: 14 residues.

The chain joins TRBV2 to TRBJ1-5; D is perhaps TRBD1 (5 bases). The CDR3 runs 16 residues. The V end was cut by 0 bases, the J end by 2 bases, with 11 bases between. Germline CDR1 is SNHLY and CDR2 is FYNNEI. As DNA, the CDR3 is TGTGCCAGCAGTGAAGCGGGGGGGAGTGGCAATCAGCCCCAGCATTTT. This sequence encodes CASSEAGGSGNQPQHF.

The chain links TRBV19 to TRBJ2-1; 7 nucleotides line up with TRBD2. The trim removed 1 base at V and 2 bases at J, leaving 14 bases unmatched. Germline CDR1 LNHDA, CDR2 SQIVND (reference sequence). The CDR3 sequence is 19 residues long. In DNA form, the CDR3 reads TGTGCCAGTAGTATAGGCAGGCTAGCGGACCTCGGCGCCTACAATGAGCAGTTCTTC. As protein: CASSIGRLADLGAYNEQFF. Combining the CDR3 with reference TRBV19 and TRBJ2-1 gives the whole variable domain DGGITQSPKYLFRKEGQNVTLSCEQNLNHDAMYWYRQDPGQGLRLIYYSQIVNDFQKGDIAEGYSVSREKKESFPLTVTSAQKNPTAFYLCASSIGRLADLGAYNEQFFGPGTRLTVL.

The V and J genes are TRBV7-6 and TRBJ2-7; maybe TRBD1 (5 bases). Germline V lookup: CDR1 SGHVS, CDR2 FNYEAQ. The CDR3 length is 13 residues. Deletions cut 6 bases from V and 2 bases from J, with 11 bases between. The CDR3 DNA reads as TGTGCCAGCAGTTTCGACAGTCCCTACGAGCAGTACTTC. It yields the protein CASSFDSPYEQYF. Full variable domain (missing parts from reference TRBV7-6 and TRBJ2-7): GAGVSQSPRYKVTKRGQDVALRCDPISGHVSLYWYRQALGQGPEFLTYFNYEAQQDKSGLPNDRFSAERPEGSISTLTIQRTEQRDSAMYRCASSFDSPYEQYFGPGTRLTVT.

The chain joins TRBV11-3 to TRBJ1-1; D is undetermined. Germline-derived CDR1 and CDR2 are SGHNT and YENEEA. V lost 5 bases to trimming and J lost 0 bases, with 10 bases between them. CDR3 length equals 14 residues. As DNA, the CDR3 is TGTGCCAGCAGCGCGGACTCCATGAACACTGAAGCTTTCTTT. Translating it yields CASSADSMNTEAFF.

This sequence joins TRBV11-2 and TRBJ2-7; D is unresolved. CDR1 is SGHAT and CDR2 is FQNNGV in the germline V gene. The CDR3 has 15 amino acids. V was shortened by 5 bases and J by 0 bases, with 14 bases between the two germline ends. In DNA form, the CDR3 reads TGTGCCAGCAGCCCGGAGTCCGCGCTCTCCTACGAGCAGTACTTC. This translates into CASSPESALSYEQYF.

The table lists this clone with many counts. The rearrangement joins TRBV6-2 or TRBV6-3 to TRBJ2-1, with TRBD2 matching 11 bases. This CDR3 contains 17 residues. J gave up 4 bases and V 0 bases, and 5 bases lay outside the gene matches. Germline-derived CDR1 and CDR2 are MNHEY and SVGEGT. DNA for the CDR3: TGTGCCAGCAGTTACTCCCCACTAGCGGGGGTATACAATGAGCAGTTCTTC. It translates to CASSYSPLAGVYNEQFF.

This rearrangement joins TRBV29-1 to TRBJ1-1; 8 positions agree with TRBD1. This CDR3 has 13 amino acids. Trimming at V came to 1 base and at J to 4 bases, leaving 2 bases not matched to a gene. CDR1 and CDR2 from the germline V gene are SQVTM and ANQGSEA. The CDR3 region is CSVEGTGGTEAFF. The CDR3, as DNA: TGCAGCGTTGAAGGTACAGGGGGCACTGAAGCTTTCTTT.

The chain links TRBV19 to TRBJ1-2, with D hard to call. CDR3 length: 15 amino acids. Trimming removed 5 bases from V and 0 bases from J, with 13 bases in between. From germline, CDR1 is LNHDA and CDR2 SQIVND (reference sequence). The CDR3 here is CASSPRGSTNYGYTF. DNA for the CDR3: TGTGCCAGTAGTCCACGAGGCAGCACTAACTATGGCTACACCTTC.

The genes are TRBV11-3 and TRBJ1-6; D gene unclear. The CDR3 spans 13 residues. From germline, CDR1 is SGHNT and CDR2 YENEEA. V lost 3 bases to trimming and J lost 9 bases, with 9 bases between them. CDR3: CASSFTFTSPLHF. The CDR3 DNA follows: TGTGCCAGCAGCTTCACTTTTACTTCACCCCTCCACTTT. Full variable domain (rest looked up from reference TRBV11-3 and TRBJ1-6): EAGVVQSPRYKIIEKKQPVAFWCNPISGHNTLYWYLQNLGQGPELLIRYENEEAVDDSQLPKDRFSAERLKGVDSTLKIQPAELGDSAVYLCASSFTFTSPLHFGNGTRLTVT.

The V call is TRBV29-1, the J call TRBJ2-1; D is unresolved. The V and J ends lost 4 bases and 3 bases respectively, with 7 bases between them. From germline, CDR1 is SQVTM and CDR2 ANQGSEA. This CDR3 is built from 12 residues. Here the CDR3 reads CSVGHYYNEQFF. The CDR3 coding sequence is TGCAGCGTTGGGCATTACTACAATGAGCAGTTCTTC.

The chain employs TRBV18 and TRBJ1-1; the D gene is possibly TRBD1 (6 bases). CDR3 length: 21 amino acids. Germline V gives CDR1 KGHSH, CDR2 LQKENI. V lost 2 bases, J lost 1 base, and 29 bases lay in between. DNA of the CDR3: TGTGCCAGCTCACCAAGAAAAAGGGGGGGAGATAAACAGGGACCGAACACTGAAGCTTTCTTT. Protein product: CASSPRKRGGDKQGPNTEAFF. Together with reference TRBV18 and TRBJ1-1, the CDR3 gives the full variable domain: NAGVMQNPRHLVRRRGQEARLRCSPMKGHSHVYWYRQLPEEGLKFMVYLQKENIIDESGMPKERFSAEFPKEGPSILRIQQVVRGDSAAYFCASSPRKRGGDKQGPNTEAFFGQGTRLTVV.

The V and J genes are TRBV5-1 and TRBJ2-5; D perhaps matches TRBD2 (5 bases). The CDR3 contains 13 residues. Per the germline V gene, CDR1 is SGHRS and CDR2 is YFSETQ. Trimming cost V 4 bases and J 2 bases, with 9 bases left between them. For the CDR3, the DNA is TGCGCCAGCAGCCTTACTAGGCAAGAGACCCAGTACTTC. It is translated as CASSLTRQETQYF.